The 29 T cell receptor beta chains presented below share a single source sample, sequenced in a study of T cells in Graves' hyperthyroidism and ophthalmopathy. TCR beta CDR3 regions were amplified from RNA transcripts. HTBI primers were the set used in a first-round RT-PCR of the TCR CDR3. TCRdb re-analysed the multiplex PCR reads in MiXCR, keeping a single row per CDR3 protein. The profile covers hundreds of thousands of distinct CDR3 sequences, with 40% to 55% appearing a single time and about 7% taken by the ten largest. The specimen was peripheral blood or thyroid tissue (not recorded which). These receptors were taken from an adult man with Graves' disease, either hyperthyroidism or ophthalmopathy (not recorded which).

The chain combines TRBV7-9 with TRBJ1-5; D is uncertain. CDR1 and CDR2 from the germline V gene are SEHNR and FQNEAQ (reference sequence). The CDR3 consists of 15 residues. V lost 2 bases and J 2 bases, leaving 10 bases between the germline ends. CDR3 amino acids: CASSLSGYGNQPQHF. CDR3 bases: TGTGCCAGCAGCTTATCCGGATACGGCAATCAGCCCCAGCATTTT. The variable domain in full, with the rest retrieved from reference TRBV7-9 and TRBJ1-5, is DTGVSQNPRHKITKRGQNVTFRCDPISEHNRLYWYRQTLGQGPEFLTYFQNEAQLEKSRLLSDRFSAERPKGSFSTLEIQRTEQGDSAMYLCASSLSGYGNQPQHFGDGTRLSIL.

This clonotype appeared many times. This chain links TRBV7-2 with TRBJ1-3; D perhaps matches TRBD1 (5 bases). Per germline, CDR1 SGHTA and CDR2 FQGNSA. The CDR3 contains 16 residues. V was pared by 5 bases and J by 2 bases, with 16 bases between. The CDR3 sequence: CASSRTGVHAGNTIYF. The CDR3 DNA reads TGTGCCAGCAGCAGAACAGGCGTACACGCTGGAAACACCATATATTTT. Looking up the rest from reference TRBV7-2 and TRBJ1-3 gives the full variable domain: GAGVSQSPSNKVTEKGKDVELRCDPISGHTALYWYRQSLGQGLEFLIYFQGNSAPDKSGLPSDRFSAERTGGSVSTLTIQRTQQEDSAVYLCASSRTGVHAGNTIYFGEGSWLTVV.

This chain uses TRBV25-1 with TRBJ1-2; 8 bases map to TRBD1. The CDR3 runs 14 residues. V gave up 7 bases and J gave up 0 bases; unmatched junction bases: 4. Per the germline V gene, CDR1 is MGHDK and CDR2 is SYGVNS. CDR3: CASIGQGSNYGYTF. CDR3 sequence (DNA): TGTGCCAGCATCGGACAGGGATCTAACTATGGCTACACCTTC.

As to this clonotype: A much more abundant neighbour one base away suggests this may be a read error. The rearrangement joins TRBV12-3 or TRBV12-4 to TRBJ1-5; D is ambiguous. The CDR3 totals 12 residues. V shed 3 bases and J shed 7 bases, with 7 bases lying between them. The CDR3 is CASSFMGQPQHF. As DNA, the CDR3 is TGTGCCAGCAGTTTCATGGGACAGCCCCAGCATTTT.

CDR3 sequence reads: CSARRLARGNEQFF. CDR3 in DNA: TGCAGTGCTAGGAGACTAGCGCGGGGCAATGAGCAGTTCTTC. The chain joins TRBV20-1 to TRBJ2-7, with 8 bases lining up with TRBD2. The DNA end is a closer match to TRBJ2-1, so the J assignment may be wrong. Germline CDR1 and CDR2: DFQATT and SNEGSKA (reference sequence). This CDR3 has 14 residues.

The genes are TRBV10-3 and TRBJ1-5; tentatively, D is TRBD1 (5 bases). V dropped 10 bases and J dropped 5 bases, with 12 bases sitting between them. The germline CDR1 and CDR2 sequences are ENHRY and SYGVKD. The CDR3 is made up of 12 amino acids. The chain's CDR3 is CASSDSDQPQHF. The CDR3 DNA reads as TGTGCCAGCTCCGACAGCGATCAGCCCCAGCATTTT.

This chain links TRBV10-1 with TRBJ1-5; no clear D gene. The germline V gene has CDR1 WNHNN and CDR2 SYGVQD (reference sequence). Trimming stripped 8 bases from V and 0 bases from J, with 17 bases between. The CDR3 covers 16 residues. CDR3 nucleotide sequence: TGCGCCAGCCTCGATTATGGTTGCGATAGCAATCAGCCCCAGCATTTT. Protein product: CASLDYGCDSNQPQHF.

Concerning this clonotype itself: The germline gene is not matched at one end of the junction; a read error may be the cause. The gene calls are TRBV5-1 and TRBJ2-7; 7 bases line up with TRBD1. CDR3 length: 13 amino acids. Germline CDR1 is SGHRS and CDR2 is YFSETQ. CDR3 nucleotide sequence: TGTGCCAGCAGCCCAGGGGGAAACCACGAGCAGTACTTC. Its translation: CASSPGGNHEQYF.

This sequence joins TRBV7-9 and TRBJ1-3; D is perhaps TRBD1 (5 bases). From germline, CDR1 is SEHNR and CDR2 FQNEAQ (reference sequence). V was clipped by 4 bases and J by 4 bases, with 17 bases between them. The CDR3 is made up of 16 amino acids. The CDR3, as DNA: TGTGCCAGCAGCTCGATACAACAGGCGGAGGGAAACACCATATATTTT. Its protein product is CASSSIQQAEGNTIYF.

This clonotype came up many times. This sequence joins TRBV7-9 and TRBJ2-7; D remains ambiguous. The length of the CDR3 is 13 residues. V was clipped by 6 bases and J by 2 bases, with 11 bases between them. CDR1 and CDR2 (germline): SEHNR, FQNEAQ (reference sequence). The CDR3 DNA sequence: TGTGCCAGCAGGCCGCTTTCCCCCTACGAGCAGTACTTC. As protein: CASRPLSPYEQYF.

The CDR3 DNA sequence: TGTGCCAGCGGATGGAGGGGCCAGCCCCAGCATTTT. Translating it yields CASGWRGQPQHF. The chain is built from TRBV6-5 and TRBJ1-5; D may be TRBD1 (5 bases). This CDR3 is 12 amino acids long. V shed 8 bases and J shed 7 bases, with 12 bases lying between them. Germline V gives CDR1 MNHEY, CDR2 SVGAGI.

About this clonotype: The junction departs from germline at one end; a sequencing error may be responsible. This chain uses TRBV24-1 with TRBJ1-4; TRBD1 might be the D (5 bases). Germline V gene data show CDR1 as KGHDR and CDR2 as SFDVKD. The CDR3 consists of 14 residues. The CDR3 DNA reads TGTGCCAGCAGTTACGCGGACACCAATGAAAAACTGTTTTTT. Translated, it gives CASSYADTNEKLFF.

This clonotype was observed many times. The junction and the germline gene differ at one end; a read error may be behind it. V usage is TRBV5-1 and J usage is TRBJ2-5; 10 bases are shared with TRBD2. This CDR3 is built from 15 residues. Germline V lookup: CDR1 SGHRS, CDR2 YFSETQ. CDR3 DNA: TGTGCCAGCAGCCCAAGGACTAGCGGACAAGAGACCCAGTACTTC. Protein: CASSPRTSGQETQYF.

The rearrangement links TRBV7-9 to TRBJ1-1; TRBD1 is a possible D gene (6 bases). The length of the CDR3 is 15 residues. Trimming took 3 bases from V and 2 from J, leaving 13 bases between them. Germline loops: CDR1 SEHNR, CDR2 FQNEAQ (reference sequence). The CDR3 region has the DNA TGTGCCAGCAGCTTGTTAGGGGGGAATAACACTGAAGCTTTCTTT. Translation: CASSLLGGNNTEAFF. The full variable domain, rest sourced from reference TRBV7-9 and TRBJ1-1, is DTGVSQNPRHKITKRGQNVTFRCDPISEHNRLYWYRQTLGQGPEFLTYFQNEAQLEKSRLLSDRFSAERPKGSFSTLEIQRTEQGDSAMYLCASSLLGGNNTEAFFGQGTRLTVV.

This clonotype turned up a few times. The chain recombines TRBV10-3 with TRBJ2-7; 9 positions agree with TRBD1. Germline V gene lookup returns CDR1 ENHRY and CDR2 SYGVKD. CDR3 length: 14 residues. The trim removed 2 bases at V and 3 bases at J, leaving 2 bases unmatched. CDR3 loop: CAISEDRGDYEQYF. CDR3 in DNA: TGTGCCATCAGTGAGGACAGGGGGGACTACGAGCAGTACTTC.

This clonotype was seen repeatedly, ten times or more. The chain uses TRBV7-2 and TRBJ1-5; TRBD1 is a possible D gene (5 bases). Germline V gene lookup returns CDR1 SGHTA and CDR2 FQGNSA. The CDR3 consists of 15 residues. Trimming took 6 bases from V and 6 from J, leaving 18 bases between them. CDR3 amino acids: CASSYDSGVAQPQHF. Here the CDR3 DNA reads TGTGCCAGCAGTTATGACAGTGGGGTCGCTCAGCCCCAGCATTTT.

This clonotype was seen repeatedly, ten times or more. The V gene is TRBV9, the J gene TRBJ1-6; D unresolved. CDR1 is SGDLS and CDR2 is YYNGEE in the germline V gene. This CDR3 has 15 amino acids. The V end lost 1 base, the J end lost 6 bases, and 11 bases lay between the germline ends. CDR3 coding DNA: TGTGCCAGCAGCGTACGTTCGGAAACTAATTCACCCCTCCACTTT. Residues: CASSVRSETNSPLHF.

The V gene is TRBV9, the J gene TRBJ1-1; D perhaps matches TRBD1 (5 bases). Trimming removed 4 bases at V and 5 bases at J, with 12 bases between. CDR1 is SGDLS, CDR2 YYNGEE, per germline. CDR3 length: 13 residues. CDR3 in amino acids: CASSSQGETEAFF. In DNA form, the CDR3 reads TGTGCCAGCAGCAGTCAGGGAGAGACTGAAGCTTTCTTT.

The chain recombines TRBV11-2 with TRBJ1-1, with 7 bases fitting TRBD1. Germline V lookup: CDR1 SGHAT, CDR2 FQNNGV. The CDR3 contains 14 residues. J lost 2 bases, V lost 1 base, and 1 base had no gene match. The DNA of the CDR3 is TGTGCCAGCAGCTTAGGGGACAGCAACACTGAAGCTTTCTTT. It codes for CASSLGDSNTEAFF.

The sample holds many counts of this clonotype. V usage is TRBV19 and J usage is TRBJ1-3, with D tentatively TRBD1 (5 bases). Per germline, CDR1 LNHDA and CDR2 SQIVND (reference sequence). V dropped 9 bases and J dropped 2 bases, with 8 bases sitting between them. The CDR3 contains 12 residues. CDR3 protein: CASRQPGNTIYF. As DNA, the CDR3 is TGTGCCAGCAGACAGCCTGGAAACACCATATATTTT.

In its sample, this clonotype was seen a few times. The gene calls are TRBV19 and TRBJ1-1, with D possibly TRBD1 on 5 matching bases. V lost 3 bases and J 8 bases, leaving 13 bases between the germline ends. Germline V gives CDR1 LNHDA, CDR2 SQIVND (reference sequence). This CDR3 spans 13 amino acids. CDR3 region: CASSIPGATEAFF. DNA of the CDR3: TGTGCCAGTAGTATCCCCGGGGCAACCGAAGCTTTCTTT.

The rearrangement uses TRBV15 and TRBJ1-2; 12 bases align to TRBD1. Germline loops: CDR1 LNHNV, CDR2 YYDKDF (reference sequence). This CDR3 spans 16 amino acids. V trimming: 3 bases; J trimming: 8 bases; junction bases outside the gene matches: 10. This CDR3 reads CATSSPPGTGGYGYTF. The CDR3 DNA reads as TGTGCCACCAGCAGCCCCCCCGGGACAGGGGGCTACGGCTACACCTTC.

The chain combines TRBV20-1 with TRBJ2-5; D is uncertain. Looked up from germline, CDR1 is DFQATT and CDR2 is SNEGSKA (reference sequence). Trimming stripped 6 bases from V and 2 bases from J, with 13 bases between. The CDR3 is 13 residues long. DNA for the CDR3: TGCAGTGCCATCCCCCTGGGGCAAGAGACCCAGTACTTC. It yields the protein CSAIPLGQETQYF.

The gene calls are TRBV19 and TRBJ1-2; 9 nucleotides line up with TRBD1. This CDR3 region has 13 residues. After removal of 9 bases from V and 10 bases from J, the junction contained 12 bases not matched to a gene. Germline V CDR1 and CDR2: LNHDA, SQIVND (reference sequence). The chain's CDR3 is CASSRDRETYYTF. Written as DNA, the CDR3 is TGTGCCAGCAGCCGGGACAGGGAAACCTACTACACCTTC.

This clonotype was found many times. A read error may produce the germline difference seen at one junction end. The V and J genes are TRBV10-3 and TRBJ1-1; tentative D call: TRBD1 (6 bases). CDR1 is ENHRY and CDR2 is SYGVKD in the germline V gene. The CDR3 length is 15 residues. The CDR3 reads CATSTGTNRPTEAFF. The DNA of the CDR3 is TGTGCCACCAGTACCGGGACAAACCGCCCCACTGAAGCTTTCTTT.

Ten or more counts support this clonotype. The chain has TRBV11-2 and TRBJ1-2, with TRBD1 as a possible D gene (5 bases). CDR3 size: 13 residues. Between the trimmed V and J ends, which lost 5 bases and 7 bases, there was a span of 14 bases. The germline V gene encodes CDR1 SGHAT and CDR2 FQNNGV. CDR3 bases: TGTGCCAGCAGCGGTCGAGGGGAGGGTGGCTACACCTTC. Encoded protein: CASSGRGEGGYTF.

In its sample, this clonotype was seen many times. V usage is TRBV7-8 and J usage is TRBJ1-5, with TRBD1 as a possible D gene (6 bases). The CDR3 totals 14 residues. Trimming removed 5 bases from V and 5 bases from J, with 13 bases in between. Germline values: CDR1 SGHVS, CDR2 FQNEAQ. The CDR3 loop reads CASSIGTPDQPQHF. The CDR3 DNA sequence: TGTGCCAGCAGCATCGGGACACCAGATCAGCCCCAGCATTTT.

This rearrangement joins TRBV7-9 to TRBJ2-2, with D possibly TRBD2 on 6 matching bases. The CDR3 runs to 16 residues. V lost 5 bases and J lost 2, with 15 bases in between. Germline CDR1 is SEHNR and CDR2 is FQNEAQ (reference sequence). CDR3 coding DNA: TGTGCCAGCAGCCAAAACCCGGGACTTAACACCGGGGAGCTGTTTTTT. This translates into CASSQNPGLNTGELFF.

Concerning this clonotype itself: Here the CDR3 omits its conserved ending phenylalanine or tryptophan, so a read error is the likely source. This chain joins TRBV29-1 and TRBJ1-1; the D is unclear. With 7 bases removed from V and 0 bases from J, the gap between germline ends came to 12 bases. CDR1 and CDR2 from the germline V gene are SQVTM and ANQGSEA. The length of the CDR3 is 13 residues. In DNA form, the CDR3 reads TGCAGCGCTGGGTGGGGAGTGAACACTGAAGCTTTCCTT. Its translation: CSAGWGVNTEAFL.